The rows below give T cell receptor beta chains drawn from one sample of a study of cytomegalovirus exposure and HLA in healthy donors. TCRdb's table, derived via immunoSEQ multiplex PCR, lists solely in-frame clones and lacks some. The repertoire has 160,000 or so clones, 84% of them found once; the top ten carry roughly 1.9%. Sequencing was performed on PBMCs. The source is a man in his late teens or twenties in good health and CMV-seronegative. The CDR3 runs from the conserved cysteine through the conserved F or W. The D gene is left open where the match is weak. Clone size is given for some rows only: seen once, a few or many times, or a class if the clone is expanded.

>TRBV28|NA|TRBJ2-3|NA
TGTGCCAGCAGTCTACTAGTGTTGGCAGATACGCAGTATTTT
CASSLLVLADTQYF
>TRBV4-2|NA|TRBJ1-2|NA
TGTGCCAGCAGCCAAGCCCCCGGGGTGTCGGGCGGCTACACCTTC
CASSQAPGVSGGYTF
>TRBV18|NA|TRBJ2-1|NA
TGTGCCAGCTCGGCCGGAGTGAATGAGCAGTTCTTC
CASSAGVNEQFF
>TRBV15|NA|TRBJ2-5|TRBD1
TGTGCCACCAGCCGGGACAGGCTTAACCAAGAGACCCAGTACTTC
CATSRDRLNQETQYF
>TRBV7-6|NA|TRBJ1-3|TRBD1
TGTGCCAGCAGCTTAGCATACAGGGGGCTCTCTGGAAACACCATATATTTT
CASSLAYRGLSGNTIYF
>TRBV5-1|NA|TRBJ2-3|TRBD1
TGCGCCAGCAGCTTGCCTACAGGGGGCGGCACAGATACGCAGTATTTT
CASSLPTGGGTDTQYF
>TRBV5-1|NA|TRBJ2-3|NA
TGCGCCAGCAGCCACCTACTGGACTCTCAACGCCCTAGCACAGATACGCAGTATTTT
CASSHLLDSQRPSTDTQYF
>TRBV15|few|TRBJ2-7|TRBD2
TGTGCCACCAGCAGAGATTACGGGGGGACCTACGAGCAGTACTTC
CATSRDYGGTYEQYF
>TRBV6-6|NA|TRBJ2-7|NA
TGTGCCAGCAGGGAGGCCCTAGGATACGAGCAGTACTTC
CASREALGYEQYF
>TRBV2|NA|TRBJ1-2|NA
TGTGCCAGCAGGCGGGAACTCCACTATGGCTACACCTTC
CASRRELHYGYTF
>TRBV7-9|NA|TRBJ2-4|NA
TGTGCCAGCAGCTTACCCGGGGAAAACATTCAGTACTTC
CASSLPGENIQYF
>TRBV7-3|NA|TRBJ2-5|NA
TGTGCCAGCAGCTTAATGGGTAGGCCGGGGGAGACCCAGTACTTC
CASSLMGRPGETQYF
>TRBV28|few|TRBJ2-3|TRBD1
TGTGCCAGCAGTCCGAGGACAGGGGTCGATACGCAGTATTTT
CASSPRTGVDTQYF
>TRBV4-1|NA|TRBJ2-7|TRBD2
TGCGCCAGCAGCCAAGGTCGAGCGGGAGGGGTATACGAGCAGTACTTC
CASSQGRAGGVYEQYF
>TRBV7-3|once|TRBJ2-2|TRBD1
TGTGCCAGCAGCTTAGAGGTTTCTCGGACAGGCTCGAACACCGGGGAGCTGTTTTTT
CASSLEVSRTGSNTGELFF
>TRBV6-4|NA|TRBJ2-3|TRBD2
TGTGCCAGCAGTGACTCGTCTAGCGGTTACACAGATACGCAGTATTTT
CASSDSSSGYTDTQYF
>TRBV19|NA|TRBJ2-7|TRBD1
TGTGCCAGTAGTATGGACAGGTCCTCCCACGAGCAGTACTTC
CASSMDRSSHEQYF
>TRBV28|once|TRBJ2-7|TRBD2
TGTGCCAGCAGTATCCTGACTAGCGGGACCTCCTACGAGCAGTACTTC
CASSILTSGTSYEQYF
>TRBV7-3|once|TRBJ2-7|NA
TGTGCCAGCAGCTTAAATACAGGGAACCCCTACGAGCAGTACTTC
CASSLNTGNPYEQYF
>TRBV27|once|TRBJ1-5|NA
TGTGCCAGCAGTTTAACCGGGGGCAATCAGCCCCAGCATTTT
CASSLTGGNQPQHF
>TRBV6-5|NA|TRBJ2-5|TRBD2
TGTGCCAGCAGTGGACTAGCGGGGGCAGAGACCCAGTACTTC
CASSGLAGAETQYF
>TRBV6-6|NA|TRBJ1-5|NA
TGTGCCAGCAGCCTCCAACAGGGTCAGCCCCAGCATTTT
CASSLQQGQPQHF
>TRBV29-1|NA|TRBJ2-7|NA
TGCAGCGTCGCGGCGGCTGGCGACGAGCAGTACTTC
CSVAAAGDEQYF
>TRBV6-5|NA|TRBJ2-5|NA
TGTGCCAGCAGTTACCTGGCAGAAGAGACCCAGTACTTC
CASSYLAEETQYF
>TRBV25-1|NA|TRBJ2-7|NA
TGTGCCAGCAGTGACGGAGGGCCCCCAGGGACCTACGAGCAGTACTTC
CASSDGGPPGTYEQYF
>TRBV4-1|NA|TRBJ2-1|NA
TGCGCCAGCAGCCAATCCCCAGGTGCTAATGAGCAGTTCTTC
CASSQSPGANEQFF